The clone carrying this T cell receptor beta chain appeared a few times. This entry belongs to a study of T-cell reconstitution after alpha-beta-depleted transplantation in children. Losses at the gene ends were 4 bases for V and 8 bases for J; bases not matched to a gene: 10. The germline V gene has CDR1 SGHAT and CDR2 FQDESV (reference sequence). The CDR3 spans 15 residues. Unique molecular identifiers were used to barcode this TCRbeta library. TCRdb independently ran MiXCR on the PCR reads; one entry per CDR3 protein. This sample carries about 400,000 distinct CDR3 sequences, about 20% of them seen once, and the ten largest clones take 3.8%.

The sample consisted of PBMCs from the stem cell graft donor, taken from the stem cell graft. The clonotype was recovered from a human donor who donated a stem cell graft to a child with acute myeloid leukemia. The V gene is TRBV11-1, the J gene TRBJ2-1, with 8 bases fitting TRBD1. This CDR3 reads CASSWGDRGGDEQFF. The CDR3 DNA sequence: TGTGCCAGCAGCTGGGGTGACAGGGGTGGCGATGAGCAGTTCTTC.